Each of the 6 T cell receptor beta chains below was sequenced from the same sample in a study of control samples from healthy donors and cancer patients (dated by TCRdb to about 2020). Library generation was performed with the immunoSEQ multiplex PCR assay. Held by TCRdb, this immuneACCESS table contains in-frame sequences only and omits some clones. Under half of the omission traces to an unresolved V gene where checked; the cause of the rest is unknown. In this sample the table shows tens of thousands of clones, more than 70% of which occur a single time. The biggest ten clones account for 2% to 2.5% of the sample. Sequenced material: PBMCs. The receptor source for this set is a woman aged 45-65 years with head and neck cancer.

This clone was seen only once. V is TRBV5-5 and J is TRBJ2-5, with D unresolved. CDR3 length: 15 residues. In germline, CDR1 is SGHKS, CDR2 YYEKEE (reference sequence). Trimming removed 1 base from V and 5 bases from J, with 15 bases in between. This chain's CDR3 is CASSLSQTRVETQYF. The CDR3 nucleotides are TGTGCCAGCAGCTTGTCCCAGACAAGGGTGGAGACCCAGTACTTC. The variable domain in full, with the rest retrieved from reference TRBV5-5 and TRBJ2-5, is DAGVTQSPTHLIKTRGQQVTLRCSPISGHKSVSWYQQVLGQGPQFIFQYYEKEERGRGNFPDRFSARQFPNYSSELNVNALLLGDSALYLCASSLSQTRVETQYFGPGTRLLVL.

The CDR3 protein is CASSPLGQGANTEAFF. The CDR3 DNA follows: TGTGCCAGCTCACCATTGGGACAGGGGGCCAACACTGAAGCTTTCTTT. The V and J genes are TRBV18 and TRBJ1-1, with 12 bases matching TRBD1. V shed 2 bases, J shed 2 bases, and the junction held 3 bases outside the gene matches. CDR3 length equals 16 residues. Germline loops: CDR1 KGHSH, CDR2 LQKENI.

The chain has TRBV6-5 and TRBJ2-2; D possibly corresponds to TRBD1 (6 bases). The CDR3 loop spans 14 amino acids. The germline V gene encodes CDR1 MNHEY and CDR2 SVGAGI. The germline V and J ends were trimmed by 6 bases and 4 bases, with 12 bases remaining between them. CDR3 nucleotides: TGTGCCAGCAGGCCCGACAGGAGCACCGGGGAGCTGTTTTTT. Its protein product is CASRPDRSTGELFF.

This clone was seen just once. The chain has TRBV4-2 and TRBJ2-2, with no clear D. V was trimmed by 1 base and J by 6 bases, leaving 9 bases between them. The V gene's germline CDR1 is LGHNA and CDR2 YNFKEQ. The length of the CDR3 is 14 residues. The CDR3 loop reads CASSQGQRSGELFF. The CDR3 coding sequence is TGTGCCAGCAGCCAAGGGCAGAGGTCCGGGGAGCTGTTTTTT.

V gene TRBV6-6 combines with J gene TRBJ1-1, with a tentative D call TRBD1 (6 bases). The CDR3 totals 11 residues. The V gene lost 7 bases and the J gene lost 10 bases, with 13 bases spanning the gap. Germline-derived CDR1 and CDR2 are MNHNY and SVGAGI (reference sequence). CDR3 nucleotide sequence: TGTGCCAGCACGGCTAAAGGGGGAGCTTTCTTT. It encodes CASTAKGGAFF.

This clone has more than one count but fewer than ten. The rearrangement joins TRBV7-9 to TRBJ1-2; D is unclear. Trimming removed 5 bases at V and 6 bases at J, with 19 bases between. The CDR3 contains 15 residues. CDR1 is SEHNR and CDR2 is FQNEAQ in the germline V gene (reference sequence). The CDR3 nucleotides read TGTGCCAGCAGCCAAGCCAATACACCGTCAAATGGCTACACCTTC. It encodes CASSQANTPSNGYTF.